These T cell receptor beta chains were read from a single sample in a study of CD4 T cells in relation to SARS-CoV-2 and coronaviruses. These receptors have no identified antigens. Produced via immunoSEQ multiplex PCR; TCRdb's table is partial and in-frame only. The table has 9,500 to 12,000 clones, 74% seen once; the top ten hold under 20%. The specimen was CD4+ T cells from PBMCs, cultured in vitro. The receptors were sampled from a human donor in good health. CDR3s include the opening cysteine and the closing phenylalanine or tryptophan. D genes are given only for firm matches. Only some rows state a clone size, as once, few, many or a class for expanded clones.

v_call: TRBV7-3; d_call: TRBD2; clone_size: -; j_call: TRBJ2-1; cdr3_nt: TGTGCCAGCAGCTTTAGCGGGAGGCTGATCCCCAATGAGCAGTTCTTC; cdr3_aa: CASSFSGRLIPNEQFF
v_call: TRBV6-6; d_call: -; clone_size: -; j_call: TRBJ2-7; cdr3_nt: TGTGCCAGCAGTTCCGTGCGACAGGAATCCTACGAGCAGTACTTC; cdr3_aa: CASSSVRQESYEQYF
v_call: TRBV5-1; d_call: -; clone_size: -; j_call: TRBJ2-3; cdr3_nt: TGCGCCAGCAGCTTGGAGGGACTGCCTGGCACAGATACGCAGTATTTT; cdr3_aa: CASSLEGLPGTDTQYF
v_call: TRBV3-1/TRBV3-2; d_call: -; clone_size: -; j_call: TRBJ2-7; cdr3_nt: TGTGCCAGCAGCCTTCCTTTTTCCGACGAGCAGTACTTC; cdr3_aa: CASSLPFSDEQYF
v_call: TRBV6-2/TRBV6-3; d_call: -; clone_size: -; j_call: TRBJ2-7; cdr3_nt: TGTGCCAGCAGCCCACTGGACTCTACCTCCTACGAGCAGTACTTC; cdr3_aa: CASSPLDSTSYEQYF
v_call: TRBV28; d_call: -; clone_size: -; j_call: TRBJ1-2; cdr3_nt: TGTGCCAGCAGTTTCCCCGGGGAGGGGTATGGCTACACCTTC; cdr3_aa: CASSFPGEGYGYTF
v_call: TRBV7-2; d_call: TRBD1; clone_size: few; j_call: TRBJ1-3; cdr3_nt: TGTGCCAGCAGCTCGGGACAGCTCTTCTCTGGAAACACCATATATTTT; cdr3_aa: CASSSGQLFSGNTIYF
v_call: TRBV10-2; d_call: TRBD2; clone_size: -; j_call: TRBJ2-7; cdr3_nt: TGCGCCAGCTGTCTAGCGGGAGGGGCCTCCTACGAGCAGTACTTC; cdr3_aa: CASCLAGGASYEQYF
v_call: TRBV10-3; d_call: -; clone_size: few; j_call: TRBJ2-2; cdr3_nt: TGTGCCATCAGAGGGAACACCGGGGAGCTGTTTTTT; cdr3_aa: CAIRGNTGELFF
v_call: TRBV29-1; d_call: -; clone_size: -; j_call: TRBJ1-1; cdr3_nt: TGCAGCGGTCACAGGTCGAACACTGAAGCTTTCTTT; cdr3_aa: CSGHRSNTEAFF
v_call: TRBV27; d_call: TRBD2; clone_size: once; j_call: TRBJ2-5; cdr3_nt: TGTGCCAGCAGTTTATCAGGCAGCGGGGGCCTCCAAGAGACCCAGTACTTC; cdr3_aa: CASSLSGSGGLQETQYF
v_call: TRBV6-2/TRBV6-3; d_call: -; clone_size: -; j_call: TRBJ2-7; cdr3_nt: TGTGCCAGCAGTAAACTTGACAACTTCTACGAGCAGTACTTC; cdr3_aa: CASSKLDNFYEQYF
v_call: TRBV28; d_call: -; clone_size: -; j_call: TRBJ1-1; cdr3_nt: TGTGCCAGCAGTCCCCCACAGGCGACGAACACTGAAGCTTTCTTT; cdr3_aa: CASSPPQATNTEAFF
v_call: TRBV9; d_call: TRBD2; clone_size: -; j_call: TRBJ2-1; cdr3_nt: TGTGCCAGCAGTGAAGCCAGACTAGCGGGAGTCCATGAGCAGTTCTTC; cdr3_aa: CASSEARLAGVHEQFF
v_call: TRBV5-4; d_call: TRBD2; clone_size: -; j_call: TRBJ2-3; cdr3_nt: TGTGCCAGCAGCTTTAGCGGGGCCCGCACAGATACGCAGTATTTT; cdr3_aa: CASSFSGARTDTQYF
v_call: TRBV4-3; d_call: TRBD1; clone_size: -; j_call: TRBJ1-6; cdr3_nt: TGCGCCAGCAGCCAGTCAAGGGACAGTGGGGGATTATCACCCCTCCACTTT; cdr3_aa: CASSQSRDSGGLSPLHF
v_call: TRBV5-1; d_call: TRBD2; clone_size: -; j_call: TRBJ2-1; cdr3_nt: TGCGCCAGCATACTAAAACGGTTCCGGGGGGGGTACAATGAGCAGTTCTTC; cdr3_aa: CASILKRFRGGYNEQFF
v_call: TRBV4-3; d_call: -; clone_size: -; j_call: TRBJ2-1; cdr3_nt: TGCGCCAGCAGCCAAGGTGTGCAGGGATCCCACAATGAGCAGTTCTTC; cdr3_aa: CASSQGVQGSHNEQFF
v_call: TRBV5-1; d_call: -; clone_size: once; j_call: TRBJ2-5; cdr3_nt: TGCGCCAGCAGCTTGGACAGCGGCCAAGAGACCCAGTACTTC; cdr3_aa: CASSLDSGQETQYF
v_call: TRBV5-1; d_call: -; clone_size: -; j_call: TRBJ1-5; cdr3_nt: TGCGCCAGCAGCTTGGAGGGGCTCAATCAGCCCCAGCATTTT; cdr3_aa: CASSLEGLNQPQHF
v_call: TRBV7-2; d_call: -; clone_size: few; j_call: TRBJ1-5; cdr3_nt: TGTGCCAGCAGCCTACAGGGTAGACAGCCCCAGCATTTT; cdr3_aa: CASSLQGRQPQHF
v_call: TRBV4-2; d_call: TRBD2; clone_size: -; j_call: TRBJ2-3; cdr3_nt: TGTGCCAGCAGCCAAGCGAGGGTCTTCAGCGGGAGGGGCATCGGGGATACGCAGTATTTT; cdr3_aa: CASSQARVFSGRGIGDTQYF
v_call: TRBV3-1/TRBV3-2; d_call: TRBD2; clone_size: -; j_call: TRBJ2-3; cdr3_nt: TGTGCCAGCAGCCCTAGCGGGGGCACAACAGATACGCAGTATTTT; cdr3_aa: CASSPSGGTTDTQYF